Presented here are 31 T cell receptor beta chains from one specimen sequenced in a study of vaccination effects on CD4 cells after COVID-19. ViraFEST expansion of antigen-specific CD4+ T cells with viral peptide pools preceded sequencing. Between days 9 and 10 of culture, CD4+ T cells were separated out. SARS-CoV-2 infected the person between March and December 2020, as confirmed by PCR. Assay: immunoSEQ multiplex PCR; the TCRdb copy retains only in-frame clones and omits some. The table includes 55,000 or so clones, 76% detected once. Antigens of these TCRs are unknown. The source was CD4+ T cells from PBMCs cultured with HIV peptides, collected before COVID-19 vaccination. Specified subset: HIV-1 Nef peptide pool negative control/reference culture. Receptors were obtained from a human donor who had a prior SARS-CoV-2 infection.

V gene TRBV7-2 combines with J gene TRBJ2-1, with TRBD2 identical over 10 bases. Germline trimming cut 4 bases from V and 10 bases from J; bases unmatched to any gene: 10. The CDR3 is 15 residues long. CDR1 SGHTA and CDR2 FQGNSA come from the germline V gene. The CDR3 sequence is CASSSSILAGLEQFF. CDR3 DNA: TGTGCCAGCAGCTCCTCAATACTAGCGGGGCTAGAGCAGTTCTTC.

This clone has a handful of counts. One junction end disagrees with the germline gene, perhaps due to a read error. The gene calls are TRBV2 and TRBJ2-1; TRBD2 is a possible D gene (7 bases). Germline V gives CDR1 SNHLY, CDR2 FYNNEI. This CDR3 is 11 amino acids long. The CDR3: CASEGRGHGVF. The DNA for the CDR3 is TGTGCCAGCGAAGGGAGGGGACACGGGGTCTTC.

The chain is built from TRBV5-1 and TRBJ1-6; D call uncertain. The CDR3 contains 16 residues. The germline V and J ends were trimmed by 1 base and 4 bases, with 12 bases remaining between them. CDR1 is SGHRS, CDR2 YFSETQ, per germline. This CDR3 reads CASSLREDGYNSPLHF. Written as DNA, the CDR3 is TGCGCCAGCAGCTTGCGGGAGGACGGATATAATTCACCCCTCCACTTT.

The CDR3 coding sequence is TGTGCCAGCGCCACTGAACAGGGCTCTGGAAACACCATATATTTT. Translating gives CASATEQGSGNTIYF. The J gene is TRBJ1-3, the V gene TRBV19, with D perhaps TRBD1 (6 bases). The V gene lost 9 bases and the J gene lost 0 bases, with 15 bases spanning the gap. This CDR3 spans 15 amino acids. Germline V gene data show CDR1 as LNHDA and CDR2 as SQIVND (reference sequence). Filled out from reference TRBV19 and TRBJ1-3, the complete variable domain reads DGGITQSPKYLFRKEGQNVTLSCEQNLNHDAMYWYRQDPGQGLRLIYYSQIVNDFQKGDIAEGYSVSREKKESFPLTVTSAQKNPTAFYLCASATEQGSGNTIYFGEGSWLTVV.

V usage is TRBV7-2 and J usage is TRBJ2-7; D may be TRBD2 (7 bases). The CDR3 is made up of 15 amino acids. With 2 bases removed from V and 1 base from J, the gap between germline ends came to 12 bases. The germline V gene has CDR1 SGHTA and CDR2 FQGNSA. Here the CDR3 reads CASSLRGEGSYEQYF. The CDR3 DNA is TGTGCCAGCAGCTTAAGGGGGGAGGGGTCCTACGAGCAGTACTTC.

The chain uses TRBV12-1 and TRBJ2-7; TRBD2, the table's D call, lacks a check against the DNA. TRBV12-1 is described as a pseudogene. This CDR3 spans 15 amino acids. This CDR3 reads CASSPRRGWDYEQYF. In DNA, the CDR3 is TGTGCCAGCAGCCCCCGGCGGGGCTGGGACTACGAGCAGTACTTC.

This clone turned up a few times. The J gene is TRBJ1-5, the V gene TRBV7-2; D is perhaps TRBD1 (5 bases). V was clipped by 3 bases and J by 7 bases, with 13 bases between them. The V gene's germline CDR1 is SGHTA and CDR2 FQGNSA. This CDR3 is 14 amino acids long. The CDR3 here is CASSLIGEGQPQHF. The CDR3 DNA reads TGTGCCAGCAGCTTGATAGGGGAGGGACAGCCCCAGCATTTT.

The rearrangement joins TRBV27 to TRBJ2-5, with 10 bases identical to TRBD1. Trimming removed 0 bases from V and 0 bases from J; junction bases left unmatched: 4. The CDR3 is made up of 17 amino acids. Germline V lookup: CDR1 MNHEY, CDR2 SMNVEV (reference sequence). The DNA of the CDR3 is TGTGCCAGCAGTTTATCGAGGGACAGGGGATACCAAGAGACCCAGTACTTC. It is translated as CASSLSRDRGYQETQYF.

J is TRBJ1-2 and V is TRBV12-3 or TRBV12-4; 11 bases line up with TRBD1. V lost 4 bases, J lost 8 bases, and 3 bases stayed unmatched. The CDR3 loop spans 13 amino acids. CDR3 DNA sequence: TGTGCCAGCAGTTGGGACAGGGGGTACGGCTACACCTTC. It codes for CASSWDRGYGYTF.

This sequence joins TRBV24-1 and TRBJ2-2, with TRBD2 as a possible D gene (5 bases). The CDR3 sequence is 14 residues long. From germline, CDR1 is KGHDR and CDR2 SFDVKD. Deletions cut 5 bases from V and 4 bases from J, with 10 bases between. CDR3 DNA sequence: TGTGCCACCAGTGTCACTGGAGGCACCGGGGAGCTGTTTTTT. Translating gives CATSVTGGTGELFF.

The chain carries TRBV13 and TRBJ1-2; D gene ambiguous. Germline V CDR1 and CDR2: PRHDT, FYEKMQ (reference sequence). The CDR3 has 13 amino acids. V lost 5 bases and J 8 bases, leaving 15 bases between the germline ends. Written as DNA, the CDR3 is TGTGCCAGCAGCCGCGACCCTGCTGGAGGCTACACCTTC. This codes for CASSRDPAGGYTF.

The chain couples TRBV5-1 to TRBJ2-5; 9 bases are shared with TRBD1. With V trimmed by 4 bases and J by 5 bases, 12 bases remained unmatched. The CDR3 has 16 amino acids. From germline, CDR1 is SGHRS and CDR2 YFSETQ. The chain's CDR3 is CASSVGQGYPGETQYF. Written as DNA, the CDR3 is TGCGCCAGCAGCGTGGGACAGGGCTATCCCGGGGAGACCCAGTACTTC.

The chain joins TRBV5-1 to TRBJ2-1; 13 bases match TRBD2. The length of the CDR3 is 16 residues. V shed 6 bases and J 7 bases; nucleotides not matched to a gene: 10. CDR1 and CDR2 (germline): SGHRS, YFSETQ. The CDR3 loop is CASTLTSGRIKNEQFF. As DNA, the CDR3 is TGCGCCAGCACACTGACTAGCGGGAGGATTAAGAATGAGCAGTTCTTC.

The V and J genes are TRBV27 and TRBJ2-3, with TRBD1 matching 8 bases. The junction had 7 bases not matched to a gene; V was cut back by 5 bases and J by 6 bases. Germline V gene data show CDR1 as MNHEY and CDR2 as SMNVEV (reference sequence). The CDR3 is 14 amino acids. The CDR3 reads CASSIRTGSDTQYF. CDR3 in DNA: TGTGCCAGCAGTATCCGGACAGGGTCCGATACGCAGTATTTT.

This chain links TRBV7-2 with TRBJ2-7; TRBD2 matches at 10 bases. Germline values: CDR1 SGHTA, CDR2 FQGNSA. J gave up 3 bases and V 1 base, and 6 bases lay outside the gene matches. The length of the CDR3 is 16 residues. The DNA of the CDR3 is TGTGCCAGCAGCTTAGTTCGGGCTAGCGGGGGCTACGAGCAGTACTTC. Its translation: CASSLVRASGGYEQYF.

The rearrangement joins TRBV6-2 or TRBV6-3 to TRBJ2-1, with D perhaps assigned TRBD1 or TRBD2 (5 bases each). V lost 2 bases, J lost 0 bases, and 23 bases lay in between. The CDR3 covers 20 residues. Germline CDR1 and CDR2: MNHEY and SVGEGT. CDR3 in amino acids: CASSYPSGWGYARSYNEQFF. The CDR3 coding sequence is TGTGCCAGCAGTTACCCGAGCGGTTGGGGCTATGCTCGCTCCTACAATGAGCAGTTCTTC.

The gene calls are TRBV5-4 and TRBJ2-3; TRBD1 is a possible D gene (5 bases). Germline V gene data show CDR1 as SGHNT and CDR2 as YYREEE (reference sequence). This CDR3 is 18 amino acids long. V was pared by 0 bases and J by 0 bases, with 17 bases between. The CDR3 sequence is CASSLEGAWATSTDTQYF. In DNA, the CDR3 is TGTGCCAGCAGCTTGGAAGGGGCGTGGGCTACTAGCACAGATACGCAGTATTTT. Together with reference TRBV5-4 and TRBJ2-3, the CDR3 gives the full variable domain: ETGVTQSPTHLIKTRGQQVTLRCSSQSGHNTVSWYQQALGQGPQFIFQYYREEENGRGNFPPRFSGLQFPNYSSELNVNALELDDSALYLCASSLEGAWATSTDTQYFGPGTRLTVL.

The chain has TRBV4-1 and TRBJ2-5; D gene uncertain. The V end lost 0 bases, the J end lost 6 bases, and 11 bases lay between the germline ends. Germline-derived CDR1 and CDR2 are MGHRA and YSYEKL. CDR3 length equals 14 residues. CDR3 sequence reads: CASSQDRLVQTQYF. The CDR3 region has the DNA TGCGCCAGCAGCCAAGATCGGCTAGTACAGACCCAGTACTTC.

The CDR3 spells CASSPSYSGNTIYF. The CDR3 DNA sequence: TGTGCCAGCAGCCCATCGTACTCTGGAAACACCATATATTTT. The rearrangement joins TRBV11-2 to TRBJ1-3; no clear D. Looked up from germline, CDR1 is SGHAT and CDR2 is FQNNGV. The CDR3 contains 14 residues. Deletions cut 5 bases from V and 0 bases from J, with 8 bases between.

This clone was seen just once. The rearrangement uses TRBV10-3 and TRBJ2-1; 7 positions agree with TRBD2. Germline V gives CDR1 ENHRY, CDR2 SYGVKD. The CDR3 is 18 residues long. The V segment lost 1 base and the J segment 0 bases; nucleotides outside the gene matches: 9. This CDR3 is CAISELLSGGSSYNEQFF. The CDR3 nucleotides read TGTGCCATCAGTGAGTTACTTTCCGGGGGGAGCTCCTACAATGAGCAGTTCTTC.

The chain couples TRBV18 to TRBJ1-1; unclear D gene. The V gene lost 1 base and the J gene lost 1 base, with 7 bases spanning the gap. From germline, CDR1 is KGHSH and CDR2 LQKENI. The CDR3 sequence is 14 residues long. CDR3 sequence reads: CASSPLAGNTEAFF. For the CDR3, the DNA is TGTGCCAGCTCACCACTGGCAGGGAACACTGAAGCTTTCTTT.

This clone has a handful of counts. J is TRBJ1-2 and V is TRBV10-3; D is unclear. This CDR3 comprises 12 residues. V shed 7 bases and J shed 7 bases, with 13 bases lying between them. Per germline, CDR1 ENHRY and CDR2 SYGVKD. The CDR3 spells CAINGPEGGYTF. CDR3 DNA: TGTGCCATCAATGGCCCGGAGGGTGGCTACACCTTC.

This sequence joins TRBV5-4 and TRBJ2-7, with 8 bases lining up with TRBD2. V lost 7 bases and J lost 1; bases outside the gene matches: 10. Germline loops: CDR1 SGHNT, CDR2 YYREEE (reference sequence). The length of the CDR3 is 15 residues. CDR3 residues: CASARGGGKSYEQYF. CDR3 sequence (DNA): TGTGCCAGCGCCCGGGGGGGTGGAAAATCCTACGAGCAGTACTTC.

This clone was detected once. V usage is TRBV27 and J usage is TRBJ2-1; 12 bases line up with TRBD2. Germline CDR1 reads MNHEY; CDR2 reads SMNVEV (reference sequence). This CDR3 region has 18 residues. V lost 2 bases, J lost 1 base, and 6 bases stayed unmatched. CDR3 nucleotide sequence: TGTGCCAGCAGTTTACTAGCGGGAGGGTCCCTATCCTACAATGAGCAGTTCTTC. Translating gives CASSLLAGGSLSYNEQFF.

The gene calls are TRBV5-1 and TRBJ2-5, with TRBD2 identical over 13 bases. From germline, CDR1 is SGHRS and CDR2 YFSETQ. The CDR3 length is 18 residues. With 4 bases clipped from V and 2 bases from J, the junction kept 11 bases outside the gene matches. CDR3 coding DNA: TGCGCCAGCAGCCGGGGACTAGCGGGGAAGTGGGCTCAAGAGACCCAGTACTTC. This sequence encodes CASSRGLAGKWAQETQYF.

The CDR3 nucleotides are TGTGCCAGCAGCTTAGTTCGGAACACCGGGGAGCTGTTTTTT. As protein: CASSLVRNTGELFF. J is TRBJ2-2 and V is TRBV7-8; the D is unclear. V was cut by 1 base and J by 1 base, with 4 bases left in between. Germline CDR1 and CDR2: SGHVS and FQNEAQ. CDR3 size: 14 residues.

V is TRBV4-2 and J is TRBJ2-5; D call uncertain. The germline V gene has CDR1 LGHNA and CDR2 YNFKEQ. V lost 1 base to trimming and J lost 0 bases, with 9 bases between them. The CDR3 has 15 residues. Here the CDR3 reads CASSQVWSYQETQYF. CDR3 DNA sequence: TGTGCCAGCAGCCAAGTTTGGAGCTACCAAGAGACCCAGTACTTC.

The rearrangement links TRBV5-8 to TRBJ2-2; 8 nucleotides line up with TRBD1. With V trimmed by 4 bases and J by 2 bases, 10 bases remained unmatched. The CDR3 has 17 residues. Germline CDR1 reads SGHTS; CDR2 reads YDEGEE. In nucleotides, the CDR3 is TGTGCCAGCAGCGACCGCTTGGCAGGGGGCAACACCGGGGAGCTGTTTTTT. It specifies CASSDRLAGGNTGELFF.

CDR3 amino acids: CASSLRFLGRETQYF. The CDR3 DNA is TGTGCCAGCAGCCTTAGGTTCTTGGGGAGGGAGACCCAGTACTTC. The chain is built from TRBV28 and TRBJ2-5; D is possibly TRBD2 (6 bases). V was pared by 6 bases and J by 5 bases, with 19 bases between. The CDR3 length is 15 residues. Germline V gene data show CDR1 as MDHEN and CDR2 as SYDVKM.

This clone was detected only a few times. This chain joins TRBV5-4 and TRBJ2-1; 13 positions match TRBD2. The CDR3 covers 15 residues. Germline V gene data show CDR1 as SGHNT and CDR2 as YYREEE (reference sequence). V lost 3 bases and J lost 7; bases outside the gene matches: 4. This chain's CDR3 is CASSSLAGGRNEQFF. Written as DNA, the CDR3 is TGTGCCAGCAGCTCACTAGCGGGAGGGCGGAATGAGCAGTTCTTC.

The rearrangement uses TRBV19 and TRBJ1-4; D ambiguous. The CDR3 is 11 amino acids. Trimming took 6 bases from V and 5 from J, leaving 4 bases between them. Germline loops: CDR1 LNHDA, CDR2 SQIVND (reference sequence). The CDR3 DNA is TGTGCCAGTAGCAGGAATGAAAAACTGTTTTTT. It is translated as CASSRNEKLFF.